This paragraph reports one T cell receptor beta chain. Its antigen is as yet unknown. The time point was: pretreatment peripheral blood. Patients had locally advanced or metastatic urothelial carcinoma. This sample stems from a study of PD-L1 blockade in urothelial cancer. About the study: The researchers analyzed blood 3 weeks (second dose) and 6 weeks after treatment start. T cells numbered a median of approximately 130,000 in the blood samples.

The data were produced by immunoSEQ multiplex PCR, yet TCRdb's version contains in-frame clones alone and is incomplete. The profile shows 56,000 or so clones, roughly 85% of them singletons. Broader study findings: When pretreatment blood TCR clonality was below the median, it predicted better survival.

The sequence derives from a man between 70 and 80 years old with urothelial cancer. The source material was PBMCs, sampled around atezolizumab (anti-PD-L1) treatment.

CDR3 region: CASSLGRLGTARTQYF. CDR3 sequence (DNA): TGTGCCAGCAGCTTAGGCAGGCTCGGGACAGCCCGGACCCAGTACTTC. The gene calls are TRBV11-2 and TRBJ2-5, with 7 bases lining up with TRBD1. From germline, CDR1 is SGHAT and CDR2 FQNNGV. There are 16 residues in the CDR3. V trimming: 1 base; J trimming: 7 bases; junction bases outside the gene matches: 12.